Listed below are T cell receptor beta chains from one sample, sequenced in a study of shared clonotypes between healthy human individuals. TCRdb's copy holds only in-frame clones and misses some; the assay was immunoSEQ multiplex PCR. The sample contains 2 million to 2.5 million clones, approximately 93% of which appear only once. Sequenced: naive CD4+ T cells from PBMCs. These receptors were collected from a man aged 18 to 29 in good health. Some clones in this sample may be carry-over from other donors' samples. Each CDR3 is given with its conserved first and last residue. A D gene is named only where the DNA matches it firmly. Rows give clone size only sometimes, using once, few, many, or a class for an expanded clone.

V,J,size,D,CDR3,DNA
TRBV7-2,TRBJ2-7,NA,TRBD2,CASRPSGLAGPYEQYF,TGTGCCAGCAGGCCATCGGGACTAGCGGGACCCTACGAGCAGTACTTC
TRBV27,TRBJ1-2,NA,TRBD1,CASSFSGTGDGYTF,TGTGCCAGCAGTTTCTCCGGGACAGGGGACGGCTACACCTTC
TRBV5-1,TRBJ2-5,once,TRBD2,CASSLSRTSGETQYF,TGCGCCAGCAGCTTGTCTAGGACTAGCGGCGAGACCCAGTACTTC
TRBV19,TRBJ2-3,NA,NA,CASRTRAGGTDTQYF,TGTGCCAGTCGTACAAGGGCAGGAGGGACAGATACGCAGTATTTT
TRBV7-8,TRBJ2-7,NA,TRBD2,CASSSRTSITLYEQYF,TGTGCCAGCAGCTCCCGGACTAGCATTACACTCTACGAGCAGTACTTC
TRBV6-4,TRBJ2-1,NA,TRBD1,CASSGTPGQLTDEQFF,TGTGCCAGCAGTGGCACACCGGGACAGTTAACGGATGAGCAGTTCTTC
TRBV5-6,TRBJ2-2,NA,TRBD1,CASSFGTGAMNTGELFF,TGTGCCAGCAGCTTCGGGACAGGAGCCATGAACACCGGGGAGCTGTTTTTT
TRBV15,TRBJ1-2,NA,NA,CATTRGGVGNYGYTF,TGTGCCACCACCAGAGGTGGGGTCGGGAACTATGGCTACACCTTC
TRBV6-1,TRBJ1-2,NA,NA,CASSEAQGRMYGYTF,TGTGCCAGCAGTGAAGCCCAGGGCAGGATGTATGGCTACACCTTC
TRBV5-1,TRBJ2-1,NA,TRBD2,CASSRTSGSHNEQFF,TGCGCCAGCAGCAGGACTAGCGGGAGCCACAATGAGCAGTTCTTC
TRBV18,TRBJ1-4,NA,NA,CASSHGRTATNEKLFF,TGTGCCAGCTCTCACGGAAGGACAGCAACTAATGAAAAACTGTTTTTT
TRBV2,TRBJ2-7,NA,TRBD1,CASTRLIRGNLYEQYF,TGTGCCAGCACCCGCCTTATCAGGGGGAATCTGTACGAGCAGTACTTC
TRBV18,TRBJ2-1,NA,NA,CASSPELAATYNEQFF,TGTGCCAGCTCACCCGAACTAGCTGCCACCTACAATGAGCAGTTCTTC
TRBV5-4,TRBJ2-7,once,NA,CASSLGGNPYEQYF,TGTGCCAGCAGCTTGGGGGGTAACCCCTACGAGCAGTACTTC
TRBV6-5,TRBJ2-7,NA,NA,CASSPREPYEQYF,TGTGCCAGCAGTCCCCGGGAGCCCTACGAGCAGTACTTC
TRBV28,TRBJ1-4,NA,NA,CASSLRDGEKLFF,TGTGCCAGCAGTTTACGGGACGGCGAAAAACTGTTTTTT
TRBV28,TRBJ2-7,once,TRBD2,CASSFISGDYSRHSYEQYF,TGTGCCAGCAGTTTTATTAGCGGGGACTACTCGCGACACTCCTACGAGCAGTACTTC
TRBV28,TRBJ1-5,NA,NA,CASSLSSPAGQPQHF,TGTGCCAGCAGTTTAAGTTCCCCCGCAGGTCAGCCCCAGCATTTT
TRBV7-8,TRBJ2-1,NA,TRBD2,CASSLFWTSGSLAYNEQFF,TGTGCCAGCAGCTTATTTTGGACTAGCGGGAGTTTGGCCTACAATGAGCAGTTCTTC
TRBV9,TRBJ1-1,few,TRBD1,CASSVSDRGTEAFF,TGTGCCAGCAGCGTTTCTGACAGGGGCACTGAAGCTTTCTTT
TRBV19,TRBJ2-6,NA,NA,CASSIYGTGANVLTF,TGTGCCAGTAGTATATATGGGACCGGGGCCAACGTCCTGACTTTC
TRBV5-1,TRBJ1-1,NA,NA,CASSLDPGAGTEAFF,TGCGCCAGCAGCTTGGATCCAGGGGCTGGGACTGAAGCTTTCTTT
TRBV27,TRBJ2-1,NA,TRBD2,CASSPRGAGGVRNNEQFF,TGTGCCAGCAGCCCGCGAGGGGCGGGAGGTGTTCGAAACAATGAGCAGTTCTTC
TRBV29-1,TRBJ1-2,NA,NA,CSVAGVADYTF,TGCAGCGTCGCGGGGGTGGCGGACTACACCTTC
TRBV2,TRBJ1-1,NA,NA,CASSARTMGGNTEAFF,TGTGCCAGCAGTGCGCGGACGATGGGGGGGAACACTGAAGCTTTCTTT
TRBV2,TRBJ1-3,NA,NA,CASKYEGNTIYF,TGTGCCAGCAAATATGAAGGAAACACCATATATTTT
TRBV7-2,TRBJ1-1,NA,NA,CASSASQGSTEAFF,TGTGCCAGCAGCGCCTCCCAGGGTAGTACTGAAGCTTTCTTT
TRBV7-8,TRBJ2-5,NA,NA,CASSLAGGLIAGRGETQYF,TGTGCCAGCAGCTTAGCAGGGGGGTTAATAGCGGGTAGGGGAGAGACCCAGTACTTC
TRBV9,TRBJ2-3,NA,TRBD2,CASSPRTSGTTDTQYF,TGTGCCAGCAGCCCAAGGACTAGCGGAACCACAGATACGCAGTATTTT
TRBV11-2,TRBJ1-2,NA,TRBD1,CASRTYRGRDYGYTF,TGTGCCAGCAGGACCTACAGGGGGCGCGACTATGGCTACACCTTC
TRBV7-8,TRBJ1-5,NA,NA,CASSILAGNQPQHF,TGTGCCAGCAGCATTTTAGCTGGCAATCAGCCCCAGCATTTT
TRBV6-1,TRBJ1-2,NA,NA,CASRDGVGGGYTF,TGTGCCAGCAGGGACGGTGTTGGTGGTGGCTACACCTTC
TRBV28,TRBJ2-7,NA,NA,CASSLSQVGYEQYF,TGTGCCAGCAGTTTATCACAGGTGGGCTACGAGCAGTACTTC
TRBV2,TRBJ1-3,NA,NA,CASMPLAPGNTIYF,TGTGCCAGCATGCCGCTGGCTCCTGGAAACACCATATATTTT
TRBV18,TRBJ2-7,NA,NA,CASSQGSGYEQYF,TGTGCCAGCTCACAAGGGAGCGGCTACGAGCAGTACTTC